This TCR beta chain was profiled in a study of blood T cell repertoires in COVID-19. At the level of the study: COVID-19 samples collected from the United States, Italy and Spain covered acute and convalescent phases. From T cells, B-cell-depleted T cells, or PBMCs came the material, which was cDNA or gDNA.

Methods used by the authors: It was from reference gene primer amplification that nucleated cell counts were estimated. TCRdb's copy holds only in-frame clones and misses some; the assay was immunoSEQ multiplex PCR. V, J and clone size derive from that table, while D and trimming were established from the DNA sequence. Here the sample spans more than 95,000 clones, approximately 86% being singletons. Trimming stripped 6 bases from V and 5 bases from J, with 14 bases between. The CDR3 is 14 amino acids. Germline V gives CDR1 SGHRS, CDR2 YFSETQ. The rearrangement uses TRBV5-1 and TRBJ1-4; possible D gene TRBD1, 6 bases. This clonotype originated in a human donor in a cohort sampled during active COVID-19. The sequencing sample was made of peripheral blood. CDR3 sequence reads: CASTLTGGNEKLFF. In nucleotides, the CDR3 is TGCGCCAGCACTCTGACAGGCGGAAATGAAAAACTGTTTTTT.